What follows are 24 T cell receptor beta chains derived from one specimen sequenced in a study of T-cell memory formation after mild COVID-19. TCRdb re-derived calls from the 5' RACE reads in MiXCR, one entry per CDR3 protein. The profile shows about 390,000 distinct CDR3 sequences, under 25% of them singletons. The sequenced sample was PBMCs or a T cell subset sorted from them (not recorded which). The source of these receptors is an adult woman who had mild COVID-19 (a few samples of this study predate the infection). Cell type and time point are not known.

This clonotype was found a few times. The chain employs TRBV27 and TRBJ2-7; D is uncertain. V was clipped by 0 bases and J by 4 bases, with 7 bases between them. The CDR3 covers 13 residues. The germline gives CDR1 MNHEY, CDR2 SMNVEV (reference sequence). The chain's CDR3 is CASSLSSEYEQYF. CDR3 DNA sequence: TGTGCCAGCAGTTTATCATCCGAGTACGAGCAGTACTTC.

This sequence joins TRBV14 and TRBJ1-1; TRBD1 aligns across 8 bases. Germline CDR1 SGHDN, CDR2 FVKESK. This CDR3 has 16 amino acids. The junction had 12 bases not matched to a gene; V was cut back by 4 bases and J by 5 bases. In DNA form, the CDR3 reads TGTGCCAGCAGCCCGCGGACAGGGTCGATTTGGACTGAAGCTTTCTTT. Translation gives CASSPRTGSIWTEAFF. The full variable domain, its missing parts supplied by reference TRBV14 and TRBJ1-1, is EAGVTQFPSHSVIEKGQTVTLRCDPISGHDNLYWYRRVMGKEIKFLLHFVKESKQDESGMPNNRFLAERTGGTYSTLKVQPAELEDSGVYFCASSPRTGSIWTEAFFGQGTRLTVV.

This clonotype has only a few counts. The chain combines TRBV2 with TRBJ2-1; the D gene is possibly TRBD1 (5 bases). Per germline, CDR1 SNHLY and CDR2 FYNNEI. Trimming pared 2 bases from V and 1 base from J, leaving 9 bases between. This CDR3 has 15 residues. The DNA for the CDR3 is TGTGCCAGCAGTGAACGGGCAGGGTCCTACAATGAGCAGTTCTTC. Translation gives CASSERAGSYNEQFF. Complete variable domain (other parts from reference TRBV2 and TRBJ2-1): EPEVTQTPSHQVTQMGQEVILRCVPISNHLYFYWYRQILGQKVEFLVSFYNNEISEKSEIFDDQFSVERPDGSNFTLKIRSTKLEDSAMYFCASSERAGSYNEQFFGPGTRLTVL.

This clonotype was detected a few times. The chain employs TRBV6-6 and TRBJ1-2; TRBD1 matches 7 bases. V shed 8 bases, J shed 3 bases, and the junction held 3 bases outside the gene matches. This CDR3 has 12 residues. Germline V gene lookup returns CDR1 MNHNY and CDR2 SVGAGI (reference sequence). CDR3 sequence reads: CASGQGDYGYTF. The CDR3 DNA sequence: TGTGCCAGCGGGCAGGGGGACTATGGCTACACCTTC.

This chain uses TRBV28 with TRBJ1-4; the match to TRBD1 covers 8 bases. From germline, CDR1 is MDHEN and CDR2 SYDVKM. This CDR3 comprises 14 residues. The ends lost 6 bases at V and 7 bases at J; junction bases unmatched: 7. Written as DNA, the CDR3 is TGTGCCAGCAGACCGGACAGGGTGGGTGAAAAACTGTTTTTT. Translating it yields CASRPDRVGEKLFF.

This sequence joins TRBV11-2 and TRBJ2-5; D is uncertain. The CDR3 loop spans 14 amino acids. The V end was cut by 6 bases, the J end by 7 bases, with 18 bases between. Germline CDR1 and CDR2: SGHAT and FQNNGV. CDR3 loop: CASSSDNDLGTQYF. In nucleotides, the CDR3 is TGTGCCAGCAGTTCCGACAACGACCTGGGGACCCAGTACTTC.

The rearrangement links TRBV7-3 to TRBJ2-3; 8 nucleotides agree with TRBD2. V lost 5 bases, J lost 0 bases, and 7 bases stayed unmatched. The length of the CDR3 is 16 residues. Germline CDR1 and CDR2: SGHTA and FQGTGA. Here the CDR3 DNA reads TGTGCCAGCAGCCCCCTAACGGGAGGGAGCACAGATACGCAGTATTTT. Amino acid sequence: CASSPLTGGSTDTQYF.

This clonotype was seen a handful of times. This chain joins TRBV2 and TRBJ2-7; D may be TRBD1 (5 bases). The CDR3 extends over 12 amino acids. V was shortened by 7 bases and J by 0 bases, with 7 bases between the two germline ends. CDR1 is SNHLY, CDR2 FYNNEI, per germline. The CDR3 protein is CASKDNSYEQYF. DNA for the CDR3: TGTGCCAGCAAGGACAACTCCTACGAGCAGTACTTC.

The CDR3 spells CASGHPTPYEQYF. In DNA form, the CDR3 reads TGTGCCAGTGGCCATCCTACTCCATACGAGCAGTACTTC. V is TRBV12-3 or TRBV12-4 and J is TRBJ2-7, with no clear D. This CDR3 comprises 13 residues. V was pared by 9 bases and J by 4 bases, with 16 bases between.

J is TRBJ2-7 and V is TRBV29-1; the D is unclear. From germline, CDR1 is SQVTM and CDR2 ANQGSEA. The CDR3 covers 16 residues. Trimming shortened V by 2 bases and J by 0 bases, and 17 bases separated the two germline ends. CDR3 bases: TGCAGCGTTGAAAGGCGAAGTTCCACCGGCTCCTACGAGCAGTACTTC. It is translated as CSVERRSSTGSYEQYF.

The rearrangement joins TRBV27 to TRBJ1-5, with D tentatively TRBD1 (5 bases). Trimming cost V 4 bases and J 11 bases, with 21 bases left between them. The CDR3 totals 15 residues. The germline V gene has CDR1 MNHEY and CDR2 SMNVEV (reference sequence). CDR3: CASSSHKGLPWAQHF. In DNA form, the CDR3 reads TGTGCCAGCAGTTCCCATAAGGGGCTACCTTGGGCCCAGCATTTT.

The chain joins TRBV12-3 or TRBV12-4 to TRBJ1-1; D is ambiguous. The CDR3 totals 13 residues. Between the trimmed V and J ends, which lost 3 bases and 8 bases, there was a span of 13 bases. Here the CDR3 DNA reads TGTGCCAGCAGTTTTGGGAGGGTAGGGGAAGCTTTCTTT. Its protein is CASSFGRVGEAFF.

V gene TRBV29-1 combines with J gene TRBJ2-5, with D perhaps TRBD2 (7 bases). The germline V gene encodes CDR1 SQVTM and CDR2 ANQGSEA. V was pared by 8 bases and J by 0 bases, with 19 bases between. The CDR3 sequence is 15 residues long. Here the CDR3 reads CSHEGRGPYQETQYF. The CDR3 DNA is TGCAGCCACGAGGGGCGGGGGCCGTACCAAGAGACCCAGTACTTC.

The CDR3 coding sequence is TGTGCCACCAGCAGAGTCATTCTGGGGAATGAAAAACTGTTTTTT. Translation gives CATSRVILGNEKLFF. This sequence joins TRBV15 and TRBJ1-4, with D unclear. This CDR3 has 15 residues. The V end lost 1 base, the J end lost 5 bases, and 11 bases lay between the germline ends. Germline V gene sequence: CDR1 LNHNV, CDR2 YYDKDF (reference sequence).

The chain employs TRBV20-1 and TRBJ1-2, with TRBD1 matching 12 bases. The CDR3 length is 15 residues. Germline V gives CDR1 DFQATT, CDR2 SNEGSKA (reference sequence). V was clipped by 0 bases and J by 5 bases; unmatched bases: 4. CDR3 bases: TGCAGTGCTAGAGACGGGACAGGGGGCCAGTATGGCTACACCTTC. Its translation: CSARDGTGGQYGYTF.

This clonotype was detected only a few times. The gene calls are TRBV20-1 and TRBJ2-7; D may be TRBD2 (6 bases). The CDR3 consists of 17 residues. Per germline, CDR1 DFQATT and CDR2 SNEGSKA (reference sequence). V gave up 0 bases and J gave up 1 base, with 19 bases separating them. The CDR3 loop reads CSARDRLRDSRSYEQYF. CDR3 in DNA: TGCAGTGCTAGAGATAGGTTACGGGACTCAAGGTCCTACGAGCAGTACTTC.

The chain recombines TRBV7-9 with TRBJ2-7; D is undetermined. Trimming removed 1 base from V and 4 bases from J, with 8 bases in between. The CDR3 covers 13 residues. Germline CDR1 reads SEHNR; CDR2 reads FQNEAQ (reference sequence). This CDR3 reads CASSLGGRYEQYF. The CDR3 DNA is TGTGCCAGCAGCTTAGGTGGTAGGTACGAGCAGTACTTC.

The chain recombines TRBV18 with TRBJ1-2; 8 bases are a match to TRBD1. The CDR3 loop spans 18 amino acids. The V segment lost 3 bases and the J segment 0 bases; nucleotides outside the gene matches: 12. Germline V gene sequence: CDR1 KGHSH, CDR2 LQKENI. CDR3 in amino acids: CASSPSPGQVGANYGYTF. CDR3 DNA sequence: TGTGCCAGCTCACCTTCTCCGGGACAGGTGGGAGCTAACTATGGCTACACCTTC. Using reference TRBV18 and TRBJ1-2 for the parts outside the CDR3, the full variable domain is NAGVMQNPRHLVRRRGQEARLRCSPMKGHSHVYWYRQLPEEGLKFMVYLQKENIIDESGMPKERFSAEFPKEGPSILRIQQVVRGDSAAYFCASSPSPGQVGANYGYTFGSGTRLTVV.

This clonotype has more than one count but fewer than ten. One end of the junction is discordant with germline, which a read error may explain. V usage is TRBV4-2 and J usage is TRBJ2-4; TRBD2 agrees at 9 bases. Per the germline V gene, CDR1 is LGHNA and CDR2 is YNFKEQ. The CDR3 covers 17 residues. The chain's CDR3 is CASSQDAAGGPKNIKYF. CDR3 coding DNA: TGTGCCAGCAGCCAAGATGCGGCGGGAGGGCCGAAAAACATTAAGTACTTC.

This clonotype was observed a handful of times. This chain connects TRBV18 to TRBJ2-3; D ambiguous. CDR1 and CDR2 from the germline V gene are KGHSH and LQKENI. The CDR3 is 11 residues long. Trimming cost V 8 bases and J 2 bases, with 5 bases left between them. The DNA of the CDR3 is TGTGCCAGCCGAACCACAGATACGCAGTATTTT. This gives the protein CASRTTDTQYF.

J is TRBJ2-5 and V is TRBV3-1; TRBD2 aligns across 12 bases. The CDR3 runs 14 residues. Germline V gives CDR1 LGHDT, CDR2 YNNKEL (reference sequence). V shed 5 bases and J 4 bases; nucleotides not matched to a gene: 2. In nucleotides, the CDR3 is TGTGCCAGCAGCTCGGGACTAGCGGGAGAGACCCAGTACTTC. Encoded protein: CASSSGLAGETQYF.

This clonotype has only a few counts. The chain recombines TRBV7-9 with TRBJ2-4; 14 bases align to TRBD2. There are 15 residues in the CDR3. The germline V gene has CDR1 SEHNR and CDR2 FQNEAQ (reference sequence). Trimming took 5 bases from V and 12 from J; bases not matched to a gene: 9. The CDR3 DNA follows: TGTGCCAGCAGCCACGGACTAGCGGGAGGAACTAATCAGTACTTC. It specifies CASSHGLAGGTNQYF.

This clonotype was picked up a small number of times. This chain links TRBV24-1 with TRBJ2-3; TRBD2 agrees at 12 bases. The CDR3 is made up of 17 amino acids. The ends lost 5 bases at V and 6 bases at J; junction bases unmatched: 11. Per germline, CDR1 KGHDR and CDR2 SFDVKD. The CDR3 here is CATSGLAGGPNYDTQYF. DNA for the CDR3: TGTGCCACCAGTGGCCTAGCGGGAGGGCCGAATTACGATACGCAGTATTTT.

This clonotype has only a few counts. The chain carries TRBV5-1 and TRBJ2-3, with D possibly being TRBD1 (5 bases). Trimming cost V 4 bases and J 2 bases, with 17 bases left between them. The CDR3 runs to 16 residues. Per germline, CDR1 SGHRS and CDR2 YFSETQ. CDR3 amino acids: CASSASYRRSTDTQYF. The CDR3 DNA sequence: TGCGCCAGCAGCGCATCTTACAGGCGATCCACAGATACGCAGTATTTT.